This T cell receptor beta chain is drawn from a study of CD8 T cells in ankylosing spondylitis. From the 5' RACE reads, TCRdb called clonotypes with MiXCR, one entry per CDR3 protein. The sample yields 300,000 to 400,000 distinct CDR3 sequences, 14% to 15% seen once. Whole-study results and caveats: In reactive arthritis synovial fluid and blood, some motif variants had been reported before.

The table lists this clonotype with many counts. Its target is unknown. The sequence was obtained from a male donor with ankylosing spondylitis or in good health (not recorded which). The sequenced sample was blood, either unsorted or a sorted T cell fraction (not recorded which).

CDR3 coding DNA: TGCGCCAGCAGCCGCGGGACAGCGAACACTGAAGCTTTCTTT. Translation gives CASSRGTANTEAFF. The chain employs TRBV4-1 and TRBJ1-1; 7 positions match TRBD1. The germline V gene encodes CDR1 MGHRA and CDR2 YSYEKL. The CDR3 totals 14 residues. Trimming took 4 bases from V and 1 from J; bases not matched to a gene: 3.